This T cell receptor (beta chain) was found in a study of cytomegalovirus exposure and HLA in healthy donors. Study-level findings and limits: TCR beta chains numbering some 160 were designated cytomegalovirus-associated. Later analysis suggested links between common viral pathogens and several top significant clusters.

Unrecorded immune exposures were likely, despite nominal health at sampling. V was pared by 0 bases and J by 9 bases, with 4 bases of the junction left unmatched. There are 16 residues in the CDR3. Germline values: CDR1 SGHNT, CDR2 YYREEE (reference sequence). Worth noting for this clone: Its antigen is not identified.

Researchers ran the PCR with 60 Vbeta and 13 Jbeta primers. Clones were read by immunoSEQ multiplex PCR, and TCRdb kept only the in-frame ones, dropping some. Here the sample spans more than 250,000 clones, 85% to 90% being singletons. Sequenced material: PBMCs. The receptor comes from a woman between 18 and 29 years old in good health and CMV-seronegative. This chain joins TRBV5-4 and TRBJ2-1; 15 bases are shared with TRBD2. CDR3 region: CASSLGTSGGALEQFF. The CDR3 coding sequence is TGTGCCAGCAGCTTGGGGACTAGCGGGGGGGCCCTTGAGCAGTTCTTC.